This record concerns one T cell receptor beta chain sequence. Its antigen is still unknown. This specimen comes from a study of lymphopenia after photon versus proton radiotherapy. Study results and limitations: Better survival with proton therapy was suggested as possible, not demonstrated. Under photons, naive T cells and diversity fell while effector/memory populations rose.

This CDR3 is built from 15 residues. V was clipped by 1 base and J by 2 bases, with 9 bases between them. CDR1 is KGHSH, CDR2 LQKENI, per germline. Measured with immunoSEQ multiplex PCR; TCRdb has only the in-frame clones, and not every one. The table includes tens of thousands of clones, roughly four fifths detected once. This chain joins TRBV18 and TRBJ1-5, with D uncertain. The sequencing here drew on peripheral blood, taken from a patient treated with proton-based radiotherapy. The TCR sequence derives from a woman aged 70-85 years with pancreatic cancer. The CDR3 DNA follows: TGTGCCAGCTCACCACAAGAAGAGGGCAATCAGCCCCAGCATTTT. This translates into CASSPQEEGNQPQHF.